These 8 T cell receptor beta chains came from one sample sequenced in a study of blood T cell repertoires in COVID-19. Using immunoSEQ multiplex PCR, the repertoire was profiled, and TCRdb retains in-frame clones only, with some absent. The profile shows 80,000 to 100,000 clones, about 90% of them singletons. Sequenced: peripheral blood. These receptors were collected from a human donor in a cohort sampled during active COVID-19.

This clone was recorded a few times. The gene calls are TRBV19 and TRBJ2-1; TRBD2 aligns across 14 bases. The ends lost 5 bases at V and 2 bases at J; junction bases unmatched: 8. This CDR3 spans 18 amino acids. The V gene's germline CDR1 is LNHDA and CDR2 SQIVND (reference sequence). CDR3 protein: CASSATSGRANPYNEQFF. For the CDR3, the DNA is TGTGCCAGTAGTGCGACTAGCGGGAGGGCCAATCCCTACAATGAGCAGTTCTTC.

The rearrangement uses TRBV6-6 and TRBJ2-1, with 8 bases matching TRBD1. The CDR3 contains 15 residues. Germline lookup yields CDR1 MNHNY and CDR2 SVGAGI (reference sequence). The trim removed 5 bases at V and 5 bases at J, leaving 8 bases unmatched. The CDR3 DNA sequence: TGTGCCAGCAGTCAGAACAGGGGGATGGACAATGAGCAGTTCTTC. Its protein is CASSQNRGMDNEQFF.

This chain's CDR3 is CASSPHHRPLYSNQPQHF. CDR3 in DNA: TGTGCCAGCTCACCTCATCACAGACCCCTGTATAGCAATCAGCCCCAGCATTTT. The chain recombines TRBV18 with TRBJ1-5; D is uncertain. Trimming took 3 bases from V and 0 from J, leaving 18 bases between them. This CDR3 region has 18 residues. CDR1 and CDR2 (germline): KGHSH, LQKENI.

V usage is TRBV5-4 and J usage is TRBJ1-3, with TRBD1 as a possible D gene (5 bases). V lost 5 bases and J lost 0, with 15 bases in between. The germline V gene has CDR1 SGHNT and CDR2 YYREEE (reference sequence). The CDR3 is 16 residues long. The CDR3 region is CASSRGGLASGNTIYF. Here the CDR3 DNA reads TGTGCCAGCAGTAGGGGAGGGTTGGCCTCTGGAAACACCATATATTTT.

This clone appeared a single time. This chain connects TRBV5-1 to TRBJ2-7; 9 bases fit TRBD2. This CDR3 spans 15 amino acids. The germline V gene encodes CDR1 SGHRS and CDR2 YFSETQ. The ends lost 4 bases at V and 6 bases at J; junction bases unmatched: 11. The CDR3 loop is CASSPPYSGSGEQYF. The CDR3 nucleotides read TGCGCCAGCAGCCCTCCCTATAGCGGGAGCGGCGAGCAGTACTTC.

This sequence joins TRBV5-6 and TRBJ2-1; 12 bases are a match to TRBD2. The CDR3 has 17 residues. The V gene's germline CDR1 is SGHDT and CDR2 YYEEEE. The J segment lost 5 bases and the V segment lost 4 bases, leaving 10 bases of the junction unmatched. The CDR3 loop is CASSRTRLAGEDNEQFF. The CDR3 DNA reads as TGTGCCAGCAGCCGGACCAGACTAGCGGGAGAGGACAATGAGCAGTTCTTC.

The V and J genes are TRBV6-5 and TRBJ2-3; D is undetermined. Germline V gene data show CDR1 as MNHEY and CDR2 as SVGAGI. The ends were cut back, 7 bases at V and 2 bases at J, with 4 bases in the middle. This CDR3 region has 11 residues. In nucleotides, the CDR3 is TGTGCCAGCACCTACACAGATACGCAGTATTTT. Protein: CASTYTDTQYF.

This clone has a handful of counts. V usage is TRBV5-4 and J usage is TRBJ1-2, with 8 bases lining up with TRBD1. CDR3 length: 13 residues. J lost 5 bases, V lost 4 bases, and 4 bases had no gene match. Germline-derived CDR1 and CDR2 are SGHNT and YYREEE (reference sequence). In nucleotides, the CDR3 is TGTGCCAGCAGCCCACAGGGGGGGTATGGCTACACCTTC. It codes for CASSPQGGYGYTF.